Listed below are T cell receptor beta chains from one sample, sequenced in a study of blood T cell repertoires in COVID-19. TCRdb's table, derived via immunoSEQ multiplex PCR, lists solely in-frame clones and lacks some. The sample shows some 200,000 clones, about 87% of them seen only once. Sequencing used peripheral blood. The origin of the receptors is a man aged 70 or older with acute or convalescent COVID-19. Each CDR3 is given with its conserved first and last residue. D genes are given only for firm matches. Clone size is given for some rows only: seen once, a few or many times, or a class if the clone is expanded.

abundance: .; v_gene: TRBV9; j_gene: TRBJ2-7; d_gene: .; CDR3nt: TGTGCCAGCAGCGAGGGGTCGGGAGCGCAGTACTTC; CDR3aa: CASSEGSGAQYF
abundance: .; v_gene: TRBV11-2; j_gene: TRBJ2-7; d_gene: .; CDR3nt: TGTGCCAGCAGCTTAGGGAGGGGGGGCCACGAGCAGTACTTC; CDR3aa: CASSLGRGGHEQYF
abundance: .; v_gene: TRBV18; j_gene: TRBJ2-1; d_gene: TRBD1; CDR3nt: TGTGCCAGCTCCCCGGACAGGGGAGGTGAGCAGTTCTTC; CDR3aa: CASSPDRGGEQFF
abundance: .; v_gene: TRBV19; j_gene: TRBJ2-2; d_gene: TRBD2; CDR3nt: TGTGCCAGTAGTATAGTTAGTGGGATAGCGGGAGACCCCGGGGAGCTGTTTTTT; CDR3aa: CASSIVSGIAGDPGELFF
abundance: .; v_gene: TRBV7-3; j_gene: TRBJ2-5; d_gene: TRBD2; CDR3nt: TGTGCCAGCAGCTTGTCCGGCGGGAGGGAGACCCAGTACTTC; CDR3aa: CASSLSGGRETQYF
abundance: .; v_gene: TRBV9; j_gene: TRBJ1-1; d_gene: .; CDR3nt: TGTGCCAGCACCGCGTGGGGGACACCGAACACTGAAGCTTTCTTT; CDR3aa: CASTAWGTPNTEAFF
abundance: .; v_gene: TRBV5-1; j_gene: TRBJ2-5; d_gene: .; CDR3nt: TGCGCCAGCAGCTCAGTTCGGGAGCCGGGGACCCAGTACTTC; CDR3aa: CASSSVREPGTQYF
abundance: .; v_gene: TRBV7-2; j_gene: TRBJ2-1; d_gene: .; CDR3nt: TGTGCCAGCAGCTCCCTAGGGGGATCCTACAATGAGCAGTTCTTC; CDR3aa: CASSSLGGSYNEQFF
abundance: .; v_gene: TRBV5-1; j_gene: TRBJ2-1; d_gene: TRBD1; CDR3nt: TGCGCCAGCAGCCTTAGGACAGGAGATGAGCAGTTCTTC; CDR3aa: CASSLRTGDEQFF
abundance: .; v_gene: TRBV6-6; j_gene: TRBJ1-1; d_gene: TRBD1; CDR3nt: TGTGCCAGCAGTCGAACCGGGACAGAAAGTCGGACTGAAGCTTTCTTT; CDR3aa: CASSRTGTESRTEAFF
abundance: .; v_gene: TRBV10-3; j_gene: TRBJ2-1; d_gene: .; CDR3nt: TGTGCCATCAGTGAGTCGAGACAAGCCGACAATGAGCAGTTCTTC; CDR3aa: CAISESRQADNEQFF
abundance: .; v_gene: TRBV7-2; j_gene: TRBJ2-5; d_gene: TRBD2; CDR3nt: TGTGCCAGCAGCTCTCGGACTAGCGGGAGGGCCGACGGAAAGACCCAGTACTTC; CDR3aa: CASSSRTSGRADGKTQYF
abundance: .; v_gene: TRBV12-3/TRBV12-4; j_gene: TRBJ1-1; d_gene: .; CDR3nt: TGTGCCAGCAGTTTAATGAGAACTGAAGCTTTCTTT; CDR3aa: CASSLMRTEAFF
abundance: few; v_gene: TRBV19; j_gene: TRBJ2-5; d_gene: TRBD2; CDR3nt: TGTGCCACCACTAGCGGAGGAGGGACCCAGTACTTC; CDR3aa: CATTSGGGTQYF
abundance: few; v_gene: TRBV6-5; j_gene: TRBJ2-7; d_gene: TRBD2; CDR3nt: TGTGCCAGCAGTATCGGACTAGCAAGCTACGAGCAGTACTTC; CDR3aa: CASSIGLASYEQYF
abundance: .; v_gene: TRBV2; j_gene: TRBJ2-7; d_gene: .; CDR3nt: TGTGCCAGCAGTCCCAGTGCCTCCTACGAGCAGTACTTC; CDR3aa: CASSPSASYEQYF
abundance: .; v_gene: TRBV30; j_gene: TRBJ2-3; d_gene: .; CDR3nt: TGTGCCTGGGTAGACACCAACACAGATACGCAGTATTTT; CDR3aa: CAWVDTNTDTQYF
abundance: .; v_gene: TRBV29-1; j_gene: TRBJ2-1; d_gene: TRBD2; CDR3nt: TGCAGCGTAAGGACTAGCGGGATCCGGGATGAGCAGTTCTTC; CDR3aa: CSVRTSGIRDEQFF
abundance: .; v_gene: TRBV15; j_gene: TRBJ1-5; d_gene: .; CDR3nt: TGTGCCACCAGCAGAAATAGACAGCCCAATCAGCCCCAGCATTTT; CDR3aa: CATSRNRQPNQPQHF
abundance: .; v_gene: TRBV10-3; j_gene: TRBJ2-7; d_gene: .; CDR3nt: TGTGCCATCAGTGGGGCAGGGGATTCCTACGAGCAGTACTTC; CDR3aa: CAISGAGDSYEQYF
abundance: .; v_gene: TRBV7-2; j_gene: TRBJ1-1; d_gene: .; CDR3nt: TGTGCCAGCAGCTTAGTCGGGTTGCACACTGAAGCTTTCTTT; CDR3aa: CASSLVGLHTEAFF
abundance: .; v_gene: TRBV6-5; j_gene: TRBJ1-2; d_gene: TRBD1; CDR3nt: TGTGCCAGCAGTTACCGAGCGGGACAGGGGAATGGCTACACCTTC; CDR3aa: CASSYRAGQGNGYTF
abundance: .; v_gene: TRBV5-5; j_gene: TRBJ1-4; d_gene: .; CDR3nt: TGTGCCAGCAGACAACCGACAGGTGCAACTAATGAAAAACTGTTTTTT; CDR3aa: CASRQPTGATNEKLFF
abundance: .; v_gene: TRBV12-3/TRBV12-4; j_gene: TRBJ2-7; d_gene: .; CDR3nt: TGTGCCAGCAGTTTATCAGGCTACGAGCAGTACTTC; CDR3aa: CASSLSGYEQYF
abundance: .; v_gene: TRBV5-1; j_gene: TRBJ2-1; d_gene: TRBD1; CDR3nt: TGCGCCAGCAGCTTGGGACAGGGGGCCGGGAATGAGCAGTTCTTC; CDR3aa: CASSLGQGAGNEQFF
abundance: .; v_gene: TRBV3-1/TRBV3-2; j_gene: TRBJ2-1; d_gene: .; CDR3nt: TGTGCCAGCAGCCAAGAGGTACGGAGCAATGAGCAGTTCTTC; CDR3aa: CASSQEVRSNEQFF
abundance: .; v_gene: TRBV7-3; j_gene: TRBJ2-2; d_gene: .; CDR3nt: TGTGCCAGCAGCTTAACCTACACCGGGGAGCTGTTTTTT; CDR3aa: CASSLTYTGELFF
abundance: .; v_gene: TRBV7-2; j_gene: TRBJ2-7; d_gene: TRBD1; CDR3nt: TGTGCCAGCAGCTTAGGACAGGGCGAATCCTACGAGCAGTACTTC; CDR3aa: CASSLGQGESYEQYF
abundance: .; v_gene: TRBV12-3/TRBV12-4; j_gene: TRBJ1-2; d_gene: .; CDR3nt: TGTGCCAGCAGCACCTCGTACAGGGTCGGCTACACCTTC; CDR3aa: CASSTSYRVGYTF
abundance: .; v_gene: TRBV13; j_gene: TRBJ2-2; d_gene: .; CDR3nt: TGTGCCAGCAGGCCCTTAGGAGTGCCCGGGGAGCTGTTTTTT; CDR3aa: CASRPLGVPGELFF
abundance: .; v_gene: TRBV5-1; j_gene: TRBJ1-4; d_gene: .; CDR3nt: TGCGCCAGCAGCTTGGGGAATGGGGGCAGTGAAAAACTGTTTTTT; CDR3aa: CASSLGNGGSEKLFF
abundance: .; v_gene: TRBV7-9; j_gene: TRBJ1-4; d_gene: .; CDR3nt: TGTGCCAGCAGCTTAGGGACGGGACTCTCTGAAAAACTGTTTTTT; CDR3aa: CASSLGTGLSEKLFF
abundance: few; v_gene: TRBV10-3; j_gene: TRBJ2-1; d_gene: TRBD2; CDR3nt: TGTGCCATCAAGGAACTAGCGGGAGGATCGGGTGAGCAGTTCTTC; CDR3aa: CAIKELAGGSGEQFF
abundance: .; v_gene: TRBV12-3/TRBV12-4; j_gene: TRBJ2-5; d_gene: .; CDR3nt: TGTGCCAGCAGTTCTCAAGAGACCCAGTACTTC; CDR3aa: CASSSQETQYF
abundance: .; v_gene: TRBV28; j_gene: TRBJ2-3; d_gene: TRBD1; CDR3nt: TGTGCCAGCAGTTCCCTAGGACAGGGCACAGATACGCAGTATTTT; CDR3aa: CASSSLGQGTDTQYF
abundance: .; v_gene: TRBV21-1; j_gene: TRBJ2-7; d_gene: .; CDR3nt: TGTGCCAGCAGCAAAAAGGACAGGGGAACTATCTACGAGCAGTACTTC; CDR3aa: CASSKKDRGTIYEQYF
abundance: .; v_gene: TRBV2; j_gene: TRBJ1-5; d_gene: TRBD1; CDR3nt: TGTGCCAGCAACCCGGACAGGAGCAATCAGCCCCAGCATTTT; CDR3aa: CASNPDRSNQPQHF
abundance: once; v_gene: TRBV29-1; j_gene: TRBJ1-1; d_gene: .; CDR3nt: TGCAGCGTTGTAGGGAGCCAAAGAACCACTGAAGCTTTCTTT; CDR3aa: CSVVGSQRTTEAFF
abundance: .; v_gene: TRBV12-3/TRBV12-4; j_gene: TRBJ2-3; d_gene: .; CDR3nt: TGTGCCAGCAGTCCAAGAGGGACAGATACGCAGTATTTT; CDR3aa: CASSPRGTDTQYF
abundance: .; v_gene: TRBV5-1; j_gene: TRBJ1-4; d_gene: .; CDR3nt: TGCGCCAGCAGCTCGGGACTTAATGAAAAACTGTTTTTT; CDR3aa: CASSSGLNEKLFF
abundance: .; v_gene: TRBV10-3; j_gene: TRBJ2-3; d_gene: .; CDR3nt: TGTGCCATCAGTGAATACACCACAGATACGCAGTATTTT; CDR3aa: CAISEYTTDTQYF
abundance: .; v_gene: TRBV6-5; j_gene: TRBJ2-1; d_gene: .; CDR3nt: TGTGCCAGCAGTTACAGGGAGAGCTCCTACAATGAGCAGTTCTTC; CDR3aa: CASSYRESSYNEQFF
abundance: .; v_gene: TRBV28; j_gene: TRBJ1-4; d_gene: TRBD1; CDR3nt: TGTGCCTTAGAGGACAGGGGGTCTGAAAAACTGTTTTTT; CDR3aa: CALEDRGSEKLFF
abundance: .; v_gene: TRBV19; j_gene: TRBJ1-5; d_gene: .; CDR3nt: TGTGCCAGTATGTCCAGGGCAAATAGTAACAATCAGCCCCAGCATTTT; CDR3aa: CASMSRANSNNQPQHF
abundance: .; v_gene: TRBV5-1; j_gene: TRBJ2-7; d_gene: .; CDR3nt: TGCGCCAGCAGCTTGTTACAGGGCGACTACGAGCAGTACTTC; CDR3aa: CASSLLQGDYEQYF
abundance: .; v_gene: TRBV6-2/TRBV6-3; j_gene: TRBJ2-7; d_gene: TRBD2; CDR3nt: TGTGCCAGCAGCTCACCCAGACTAGCGGGGAGGTCCTACGAGCAGTACTTC; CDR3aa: CASSSPRLAGRSYEQYF
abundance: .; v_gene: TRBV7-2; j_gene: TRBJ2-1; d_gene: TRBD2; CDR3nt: TGTGCCAGCAGCGCCCTAAGCGGGAGATTGGATGAGCAGTTCTTC; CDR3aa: CASSALSGRLDEQFF
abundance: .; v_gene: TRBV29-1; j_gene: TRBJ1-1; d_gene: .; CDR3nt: TGCAGCGTTGATAACAGTGAAGCTTTCTTT; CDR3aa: CSVDNSEAFF
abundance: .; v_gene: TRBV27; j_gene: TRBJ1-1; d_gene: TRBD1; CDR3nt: TGTGCCAGCAGTCCCAGGGACAGGGGTAACACTGAAGCTTTCTTT; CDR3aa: CASSPRDRGNTEAFF
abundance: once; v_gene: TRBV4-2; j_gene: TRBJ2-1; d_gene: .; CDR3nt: TGTGCCAGCAGCCAGGCGGGACAGCCGAACAATGAGCAGTTCTTC; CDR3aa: CASSQAGQPNNEQFF
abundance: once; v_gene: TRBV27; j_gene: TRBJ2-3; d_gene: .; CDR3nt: TGTGCCAGCATTCTTAGAGGGGGGGGCACAGATACGCAGTATTTT; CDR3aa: CASILRGGGTDTQYF
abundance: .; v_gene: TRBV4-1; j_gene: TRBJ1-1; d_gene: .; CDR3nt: TGCGCCAGCAGCCAGTACAGCGGTCTGGCGGCTTTCTTT; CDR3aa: CASSQYSGLAAFF
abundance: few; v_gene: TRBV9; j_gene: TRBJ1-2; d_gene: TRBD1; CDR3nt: TGTGCCAGCAGCGTCGACGCAGACAGGGGAGGTGGCTACACCTTC; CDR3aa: CASSVDADRGGGYTF
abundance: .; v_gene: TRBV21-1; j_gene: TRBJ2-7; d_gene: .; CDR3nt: TGTGCCAGCAGCATTGAATTCCGGGACAGGGAATACTCGAATCACGAGCAGTACTTC; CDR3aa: CASSIEFRDREYSNHEQYF
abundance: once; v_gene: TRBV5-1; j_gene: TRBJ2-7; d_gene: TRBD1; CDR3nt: TGCGCCAGCAGTACAGGGGGCGCCAATTACGAGCAGTACTTC; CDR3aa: CASSTGGANYEQYF
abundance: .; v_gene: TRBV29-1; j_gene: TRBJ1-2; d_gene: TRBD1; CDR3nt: TGCAGCGTTGCCGGGACAGCTACCTATGGCTACACCTTC; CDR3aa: CSVAGTATYGYTF
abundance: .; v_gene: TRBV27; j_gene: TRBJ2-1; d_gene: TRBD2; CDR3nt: TGTGCCAGCAGTTTCATAGCGGGAGGTTTCTATGAGCAGTTCTTC; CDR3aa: CASSFIAGGFYEQFF